A selection of T cell receptor beta chains follows, all from one sample in a study of CD8 T cells in ankylosing spondylitis. TCRdb called the 5' RACE reads again in MiXCR, with one record for every CDR3 protein. The repertoire includes tens of thousands of distinct CDR3 sequences, 3% of them detected once, and 2.5% to 3% sits in the top ten. Sequenced: blood, either unsorted or a sorted T cell fraction (not recorded which). Every receptor here comes from a male donor with ankylosing spondylitis or in good health (not recorded which). The CDR3 runs from the conserved cysteine through the conserved F or W. The order of the fields is clone size, J gene, D gene, V gene, CDR3 protein, CDR3 DNA. D genes are given only for firm matches. Size is omitted from some rows. Given values are once, few, many or a class for expanded clones.

clone size: many
J gene: TRBJ2-2
D gene: TRBD1
V gene: TRBV9
CDR3 protein: CASSVAPRGSWGELFF
CDR3 DNA: TGTGCCAGCAGCGTTGCCCCCAGGGGGAGTTGGGGGGAGCTGTTTTTT

clone size: many
J gene: TRBJ2-2
D gene: TRBD2
V gene: TRBV9
CDR3 protein: CASSALGLAGGGNTGELFF
CDR3 DNA: TGTGCCAGCAGCGCCTTGGGACTAGCGGGGGGAGGGAACACCGGGGAGCTGTTTTTT

clone size: many
J gene: TRBJ2-3
D gene: -
V gene: TRBV9
CDR3 protein: CASSPGQPGNTQYF
CDR3 DNA: TGTGCCAGCAGCCCGGGACAACCGGGGAATACGCAGTATTTT

clone size: many
J gene: TRBJ1-4
D gene: TRBD1
V gene: TRBV9
CDR3 protein: CASSVADRGLANEKLFF
CDR3 DNA: TGTGCCAGCAGCGTAGCGGACAGGGGACTGGCTAATGAAAAACTGTTTTTT

clone size: many
J gene: TRBJ2-3
D gene: TRBD2
V gene: TRBV9
CDR3 protein: CASSSQLGTSRITDTQYF
CDR3 DNA: TGTGCCAGCAGCTCACAGCTCGGGACTAGCAGAATAACAGATACGCAGTATTTT

clone size: many
J gene: TRBJ2-4
D gene: -
V gene: TRBV9
CDR3 protein: CASSVAGAGWDIQYF
CDR3 DNA: TGTGCCAGCAGCGTAGCAGGGGCGGGTTGGGACATTCAGTACTTC

clone size: many
J gene: TRBJ1-2
D gene: TRBD1
V gene: TRBV9
CDR3 protein: CASSDRTGARLVYTF
CDR3 DNA: TGTGCCAGCAGCGACCGGACAGGGGCGCGTCTGGTCTACACCTTC

clone size: many
J gene: TRBJ2-5
D gene: TRBD2
V gene: TRBV9
CDR3 protein: CASSALTSGGAETQYF
CDR3 DNA: TGTGCCAGCAGCGCCCTAACTAGCGGGGGGGCCGAGACCCAGTACTTC

clone size: many
J gene: TRBJ2-1
D gene: TRBD2
V gene: TRBV9
CDR3 protein: CASSVGTSGRPSYNEQFF
CDR3 DNA: TGTGCCAGCAGCGTAGGGACTAGCGGGAGGCCTTCCTACAATGAGCAGTTCTTC

clone size: many
J gene: TRBJ2-3
D gene: TRBD1
V gene: TRBV9
CDR3 protein: CASSAQVDRGDTQYF
CDR3 DNA: TGTGCCAGCAGCGCCCAAGTGGACAGGGGTGATACGCAGTATTTT

clone size: many
J gene: TRBJ2-3
D gene: TRBD2
V gene: TRBV9
CDR3 protein: CASSVGPSGGGNTQYF
CDR3 DNA: TGTGCCAGCAGCGTAGGTCCTAGCGGGGGCGGGAATACGCAGTATTTT

clone size: many
J gene: TRBJ2-5
D gene: -
V gene: TRBV9
CDR3 protein: CASSVGGPRETQYF
CDR3 DNA: TGTGCCAGCAGCGTAGGGGGACCTAGAGAGACCCAGTACTTC

clone size: many
J gene: TRBJ2-4
D gene: -
V gene: TRBV9
CDR3 protein: CASSVEPQRGAGKNIQYF
CDR3 DNA: TGTGCCAGCAGCGTAGAACCTCAAAGGGGCGCTGGCAAAAACATTCAGTACTTC

clone size: many
J gene: TRBJ1-2
D gene: TRBD1
V gene: TRBV9
CDR3 protein: CASSVDRDRGYGYTF
CDR3 DNA: TGTGCCAGCAGCGTAGATAGGGACAGGGGATATGGCTACACCTTC

clone size: many
J gene: TRBJ2-5
D gene: -
V gene: TRBV9
CDR3 protein: CASSVAQGGQETQYF
CDR3 DNA: TGTGCCAGCAGCGTAGCACAGGGAGGTCAAGAGACCCAGTACTTC

clone size: many
J gene: TRBJ1-4
D gene: -
V gene: TRBV9
CDR3 protein: CASSVGPGNEKLFF
CDR3 DNA: TGTGCCAGCAGCGTAGGGCCAGGGAACGAAAAACTGTTTTTT

clone size: many
J gene: TRBJ2-1
D gene: -
V gene: TRBV9
CDR3 protein: CASSVGIGEQFF
CDR3 DNA: TGTGCCAGCAGCGTAGGGATTGGGGAGCAGTTCTTC

clone size: many
J gene: TRBJ2-3
D gene: TRBD1
V gene: TRBV9
CDR3 protein: CASSLSGTGVVDTQYF
CDR3 DNA: TGTGCCAGCAGCTTATCCGGGACAGGGGTGGTAGATACGCAGTATTTT

clone size: few
J gene: TRBJ2-6
D gene: -
V gene: TRBV9
CDR3 protein: CASSVGGLGANVLSF
CDR3 DNA: TGTGCCAGCAGCGTAGGTGGGCTTGGGGCCAACGTCCTGTCTTTC

clone size: many
J gene: TRBJ2-3
D gene: TRBD2
V gene: TRBV9
CDR3 protein: CASSPKRGDTQYF
CDR3 DNA: TGTGCCAGCAGCCCAAAGCGGGGGGATACGCAGTATTTT

clone size: -
J gene: TRBJ2-3
D gene: TRBD2
V gene: TRBV9
CDR3 protein: CASGLAGGGADTQYF
CDR3 DNA: TGTGCCAGTGGACTAGCGGGAGGAGGCGCAGATACGCAGTATTTT

clone size: many
J gene: TRBJ2-2
D gene: -
V gene: TRBV9
CDR3 protein: CASSVSSSTFLGELFF
CDR3 DNA: TGTGCCAGCAGCGTTTCTAGCTCCACTTTCCTGGGGGAGCTGTTTTTT

clone size: many
J gene: TRBJ2-2
D gene: -
V gene: TRBV9
CDR3 protein: CASSVVGATGELFF
CDR3 DNA: TGTGCCAGCAGCGTAGTGGGGGCCACCGGGGAGCTGTTTTTT

clone size: many
J gene: TRBJ1-1
D gene: -
V gene: TRBV9
CDR3 protein: CASSVVTAEAFF
CDR3 DNA: TGTGCCAGCAGCGTAGTGACAGCCGAAGCTTTCTTT

clone size: many
J gene: TRBJ2-1
D gene: TRBD1
V gene: TRBV9
CDR3 protein: CASSPDREVFNEQFF
CDR3 DNA: TGTGCCAGCAGCCCGGACAGGGAAGTCTTTAATGAGCAGTTCTTC

clone size: many
J gene: TRBJ2-6
D gene: -
V gene: TRBV9
CDR3 protein: CASSKASGANVLTF
CDR3 DNA: TGTGCCAGCAGCAAAGCCTCTGGGGCCAACGTCCTGACTTTC

clone size: many
J gene: TRBJ2-3
D gene: -
V gene: TRBV9
CDR3 protein: CASSVFTDSTDTQYF
CDR3 DNA: TGTGCCAGCAGCGTATTCACGGATAGCACAGATACGCAGTATTTT

clone size: many
J gene: TRBJ2-3
D gene: -
V gene: TRBV9
CDR3 protein: CASSVDITDTQYF
CDR3 DNA: TGTGCCAGCAGCGTAGACATCACAGATACGCAGTATTTT

clone size: many
J gene: TRBJ1-5
D gene: -
V gene: TRBV9
CDR3 protein: CASSVEGDSNQPQHF
CDR3 DNA: TGTGCCAGCAGCGTAGAAGGGGATAGCAATCAGCCCCAGCATTTT

clone size: many
J gene: TRBJ2-3
D gene: -
V gene: TRBV9
CDR3 protein: CASSVVGYPVGTDTQYF
CDR3 DNA: TGTGCCAGCAGCGTAGTCGGCTACCCAGTGGGCACAGATACGCAGTATTTT

clone size: many
J gene: TRBJ2-1
D gene: TRBD2
V gene: TRBV9
CDR3 protein: CASSVGTSPAGAYNEQFF
CDR3 DNA: TGTGCCAGCAGCGTAGGGACTAGCCCCGCAGGGGCCTACAATGAGCAGTTCTTC

clone size: many
J gene: TRBJ1-1
D gene: -
V gene: TRBV9
CDR3 protein: CASSVEGLNTEAFF
CDR3 DNA: TGTGCCAGCAGCGTAGAGGGGCTGAACACTGAAGCTTTCTTT

clone size: many
J gene: TRBJ2-3
D gene: -
V gene: TRBV9
CDR3 protein: CASSVDGRKDTQYF
CDR3 DNA: TGTGCCAGCAGCGTAGACGGGAGAAAGGATACGCAGTATTTT

clone size: few
J gene: TRBJ2-5
D gene: -
V gene: TRBV9
CDR3 protein: CASSPRPQAPETQYF
CDR3 DNA: TGTGCCAGCAGCCCGCGGCCCCAAGCGCCGGAGACCCAGTACTTC

clone size: many
J gene: TRBJ2-3
D gene: -
V gene: TRBV9
CDR3 protein: CASSVGGTRGNTQYF
CDR3 DNA: TGTGCCAGCAGCGTAGGTGGGACCCGCGGAAATACGCAGTATTTT

clone size: many
J gene: TRBJ2-1
D gene: -
V gene: TRBV9
CDR3 protein: CASSVSPGLGGSSYNEQFF
CDR3 DNA: TGTGCCAGCAGCGTTTCTCCGGGGTTGGGTGGCAGCTCCTACAATGAGCAGTTCTTC

clone size: many
J gene: TRBJ2-5
D gene: -
V gene: TRBV9
CDR3 protein: CASSVAPVGPAETQYF
CDR3 DNA: TGTGCCAGCAGCGTAGCTCCCGTGGGGCCTGCAGAGACCCAGTACTTC

clone size: many
J gene: TRBJ1-2
D gene: -
V gene: TRBV9
CDR3 protein: CASSVEGRNYGYTF
CDR3 DNA: TGTGCCAGCAGCGTAGAAGGACGTAACTATGGCTACACCTTC

clone size: -
J gene: TRBJ1-5
D gene: -
V gene: TRBV9
CDR3 protein: CASSVDLSNQPQHF
CDR3 DNA: TGTGCCAGCAGCGTAGATCTTAGCAATCAGCCCCAGCATTTT

clone size: many
J gene: TRBJ2-3
D gene: -
V gene: TRBV9
CDR3 protein: CASSVGSLSAYTQNTDTQYF
CDR3 DNA: TGTGCCAGCAGCGTAGGGAGCCTTAGCGCGTACACCCAAAATACAGATACGCAGTATTTT

clone size: many
J gene: TRBJ2-3
D gene: -
V gene: TRBV9
CDR3 protein: CASSVEANGVADTQYF
CDR3 DNA: TGTGCCAGCAGCGTAGAAGCTAATGGGGTCGCAGATACGCAGTATTTT

clone size: many
J gene: TRBJ2-3
D gene: TRBD1
V gene: TRBV9
CDR3 protein: CASSVGTGRTDTQYF
CDR3 DNA: TGTGCCAGCAGCGTAGGGACAGGCCGCACAGATACGCAGTATTTT

clone size: many
J gene: TRBJ2-2
D gene: -
V gene: TRBV9
CDR3 protein: CASSPVEERRTGELFF
CDR3 DNA: TGTGCCAGCAGCCCCGTGGAGGAGCGGCGCACCGGGGAGCTGTTTTTT

clone size: many
J gene: TRBJ2-2
D gene: TRBD2
V gene: TRBV9
CDR3 protein: CASSVGPSGGIDTGELFF
CDR3 DNA: TGTGCCAGCAGCGTGGGACCTAGCGGGGGTATCGACACCGGGGAGCTGTTTTTT

clone size: many
J gene: TRBJ1-2
D gene: TRBD1
V gene: TRBV9
CDR3 protein: CASSVALGQAFYGYTF
CDR3 DNA: TGTGCCAGCAGCGTAGCCCTTGGACAGGCCTTCTATGGCTACACCTTC

clone size: many
J gene: TRBJ1-3
D gene: -
V gene: TRBV9
CDR3 protein: CASSVGDNGNTIYF
CDR3 DNA: TGTGCCAGCAGCGTAGGCGACAATGGAAACACCATATATTTT

clone size: many
J gene: TRBJ2-2
D gene: TRBD1
V gene: TRBV9
CDR3 protein: CASRATGINTGELFF
CDR3 DNA: TGTGCCAGCCGGGCGACAGGGATTAACACCGGGGAGCTGTTTTTT

clone size: -
J gene: TRBJ2-2
D gene: -
V gene: TRBV9
CDR3 protein: CASKPGGQNTGELFF
CDR3 DNA: TGTGCCAGCAAGCCGGGGGGCCAGAACACCGGGGAGCTGTTTTTT